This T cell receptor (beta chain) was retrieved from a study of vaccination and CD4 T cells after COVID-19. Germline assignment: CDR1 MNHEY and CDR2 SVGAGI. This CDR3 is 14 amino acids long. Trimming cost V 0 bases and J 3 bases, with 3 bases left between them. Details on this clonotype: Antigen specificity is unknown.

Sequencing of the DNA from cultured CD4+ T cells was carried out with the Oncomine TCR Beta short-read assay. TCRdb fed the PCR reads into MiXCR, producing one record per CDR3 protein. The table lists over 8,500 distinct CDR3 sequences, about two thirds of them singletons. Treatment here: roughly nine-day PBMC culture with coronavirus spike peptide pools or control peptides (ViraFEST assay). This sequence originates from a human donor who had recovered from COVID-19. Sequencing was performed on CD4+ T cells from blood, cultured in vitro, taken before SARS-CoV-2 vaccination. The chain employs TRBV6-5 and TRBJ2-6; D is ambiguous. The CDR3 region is CASSYSIGANVLTF. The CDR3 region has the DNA TGTGCCAGCAGTTACTCGATTGGGGCCAACGTCCTGACTTTC.